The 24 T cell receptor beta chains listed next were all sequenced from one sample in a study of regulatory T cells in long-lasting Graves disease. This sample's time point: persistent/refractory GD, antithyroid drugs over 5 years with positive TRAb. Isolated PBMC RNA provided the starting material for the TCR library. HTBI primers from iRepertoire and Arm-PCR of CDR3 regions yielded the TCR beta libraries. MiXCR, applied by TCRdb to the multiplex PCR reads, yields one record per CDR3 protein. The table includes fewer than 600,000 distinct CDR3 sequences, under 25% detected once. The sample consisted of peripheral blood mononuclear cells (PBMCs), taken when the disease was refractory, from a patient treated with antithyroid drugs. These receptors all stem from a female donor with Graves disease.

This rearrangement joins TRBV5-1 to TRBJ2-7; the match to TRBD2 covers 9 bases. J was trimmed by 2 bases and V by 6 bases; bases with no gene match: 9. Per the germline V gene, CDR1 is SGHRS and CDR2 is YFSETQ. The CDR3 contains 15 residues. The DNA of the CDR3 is TGCGCCAGCACCGCCGTTGGCGGGGGGGCCTACGAGCAGTACTTC. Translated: CASTAVGGGAYEQYF.

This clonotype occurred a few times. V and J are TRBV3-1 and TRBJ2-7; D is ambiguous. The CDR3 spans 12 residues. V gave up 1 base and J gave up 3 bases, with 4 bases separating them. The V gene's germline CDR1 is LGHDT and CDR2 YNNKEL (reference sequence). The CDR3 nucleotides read TGTGCCAGCAGCCAAGTTATCTACGAGCAGTACTTC. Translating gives CASSQVIYEQYF.

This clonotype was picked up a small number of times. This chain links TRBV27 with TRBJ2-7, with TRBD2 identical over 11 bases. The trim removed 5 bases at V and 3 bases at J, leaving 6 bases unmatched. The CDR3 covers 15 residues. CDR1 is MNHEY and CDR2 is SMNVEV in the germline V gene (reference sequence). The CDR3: CASSPRTSGFYEQYF. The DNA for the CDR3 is TGTGCCAGCAGTCCCCGGACTAGCGGGTTCTACGAGCAGTACTTC.

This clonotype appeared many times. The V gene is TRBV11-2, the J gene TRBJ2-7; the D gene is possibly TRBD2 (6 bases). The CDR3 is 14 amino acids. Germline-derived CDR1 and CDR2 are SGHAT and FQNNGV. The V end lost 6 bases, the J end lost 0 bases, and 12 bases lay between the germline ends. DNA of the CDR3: TGTGCCAGCAGTACCTGGAGGGCCTCCTACGAGCAGTACTTC. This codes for CASSTWRASYEQYF.

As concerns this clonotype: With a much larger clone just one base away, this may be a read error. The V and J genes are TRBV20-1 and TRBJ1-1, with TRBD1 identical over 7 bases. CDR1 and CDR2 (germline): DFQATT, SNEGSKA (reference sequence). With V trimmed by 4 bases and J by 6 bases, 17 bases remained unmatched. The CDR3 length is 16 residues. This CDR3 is CSANGRDSSRGAEAFF. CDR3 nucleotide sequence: TGCAGTGCTAACGGCCGGGACAGCTCACGGGGGGCTGAAGCTTTCTTT.

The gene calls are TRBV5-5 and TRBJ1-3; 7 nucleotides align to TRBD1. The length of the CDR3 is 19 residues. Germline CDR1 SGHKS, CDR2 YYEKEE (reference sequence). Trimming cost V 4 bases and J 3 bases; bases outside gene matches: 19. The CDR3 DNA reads TGTGCCAGCAGCCTCCTCGCCACAGGGGCAGTCCGGTTTGGAAACACCATATATTTT. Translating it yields CASSLLATGAVRFGNTIYF.

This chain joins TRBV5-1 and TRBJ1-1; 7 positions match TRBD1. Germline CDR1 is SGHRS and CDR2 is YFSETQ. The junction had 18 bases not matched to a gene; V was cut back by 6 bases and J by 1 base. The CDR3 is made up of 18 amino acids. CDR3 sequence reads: CASMRGDRVGLSNTEAFF. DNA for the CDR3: TGCGCCAGCATGAGGGGAGACAGGGTGGGTCTTTCGAACACTGAAGCTTTCTTT.

Written as DNA, the CDR3 is TGTGCCAGCAGTGAAGCTTACGGGCGAGGCTACACCTTC. Its translation is CASSEAYGRGYTF. The chain links TRBV6-1 to TRBJ1-2; D is unclear. Germline V lookup: CDR1 MNHNS, CDR2 SASEGT. Trimming took off 0 bases at V and 8 bases at J, with 10 bases between the two ends. The CDR3 runs 13 residues.

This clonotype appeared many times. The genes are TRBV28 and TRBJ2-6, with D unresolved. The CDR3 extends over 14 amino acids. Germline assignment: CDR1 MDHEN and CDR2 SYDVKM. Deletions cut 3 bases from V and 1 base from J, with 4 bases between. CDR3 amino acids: CASSFYSGANVLTF. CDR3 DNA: TGTGCCAGCAGTTTTTATTCTGGGGCCAACGTCCTGACTTTC.

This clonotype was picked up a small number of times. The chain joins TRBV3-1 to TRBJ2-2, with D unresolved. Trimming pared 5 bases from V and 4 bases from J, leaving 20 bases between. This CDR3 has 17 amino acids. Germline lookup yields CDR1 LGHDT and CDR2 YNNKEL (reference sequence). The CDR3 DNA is TGTGCCAGCAGCTACAAGGGTTCGAGCGATGGCACCGGGGAGCTGTTTTTT. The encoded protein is CASSYKGSSDGTGELFF.

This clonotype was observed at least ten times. CDR3 coding DNA: TGTGCCAGCATGGGACAGGAATATGACGGCACCGGGGAGCTGTTTTTT. Translated: CASMGQEYDGTGELFF. This sequence joins TRBV28 and TRBJ2-2; 8 nucleotides line up with TRBD1. The CDR3 consists of 16 residues. Germline assignment: CDR1 MDHEN and CDR2 SYDVKM. Unmatched junction bases numbered 11, after V lost 7 bases and J lost 4 bases.

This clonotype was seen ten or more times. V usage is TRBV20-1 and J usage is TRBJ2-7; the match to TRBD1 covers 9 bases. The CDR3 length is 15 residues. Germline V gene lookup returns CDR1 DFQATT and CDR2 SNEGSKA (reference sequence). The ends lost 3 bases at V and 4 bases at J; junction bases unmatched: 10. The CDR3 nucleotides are TGCAGTGCTAGGACGCGGACAGGGGTCCGGTACGAGCAGTACTTC. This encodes CSARTRTGVRYEQYF.

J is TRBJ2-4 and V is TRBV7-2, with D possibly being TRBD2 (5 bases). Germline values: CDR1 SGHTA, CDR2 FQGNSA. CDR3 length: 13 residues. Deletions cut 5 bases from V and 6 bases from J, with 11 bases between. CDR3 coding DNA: TGTGCCAGCAGCCAAACGGCGGGAAACATTCAGTACTTC. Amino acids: CASSQTAGNIQYF.

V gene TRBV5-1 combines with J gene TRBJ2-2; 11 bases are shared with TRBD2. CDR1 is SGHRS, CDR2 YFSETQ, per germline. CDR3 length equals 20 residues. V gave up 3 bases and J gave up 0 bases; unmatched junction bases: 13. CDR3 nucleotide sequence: TGCGCCAGCAGCTGGGCTTACCACCTTAGCGGGAGGGCGAACACCGGGGAGCTGTTTTTT. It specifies CASSWAYHLSGRANTGELFF. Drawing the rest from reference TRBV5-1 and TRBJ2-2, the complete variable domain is KAGVTQTPRYLIKTRGQQVTLSCSPISGHRSVSWYQQTPGQGLQFLFEYFSETQRNKGNFPGRFSGRQFSNSRSEMNVSTLELGDSALYLCASSWAYHLSGRANTGELFFGEGSRLTVL.

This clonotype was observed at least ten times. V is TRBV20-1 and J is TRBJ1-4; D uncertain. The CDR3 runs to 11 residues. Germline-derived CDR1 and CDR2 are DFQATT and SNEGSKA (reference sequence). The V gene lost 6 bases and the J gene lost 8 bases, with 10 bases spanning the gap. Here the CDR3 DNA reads TGCAGTGCCCCGGCCGAAGAAAAACTGTTTTTT. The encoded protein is CSAPAEEKLFF.

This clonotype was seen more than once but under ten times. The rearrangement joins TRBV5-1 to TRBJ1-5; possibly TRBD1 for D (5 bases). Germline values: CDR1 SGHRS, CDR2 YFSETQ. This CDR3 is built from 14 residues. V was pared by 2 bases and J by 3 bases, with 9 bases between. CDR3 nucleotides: TGCGCCAGCAGCTTCACGGGACTCAATCAGCCCCAGCATTTT. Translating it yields CASSFTGLNQPQHF. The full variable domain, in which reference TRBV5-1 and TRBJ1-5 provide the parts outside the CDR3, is KAGVTQTPRYLIKTRGQQVTLSCSPISGHRSVSWYQQTPGQGLQFLFEYFSETQRNKGNFPGRFSGRQFSNSRSEMNVSTLELGDSALYLCASSFTGLNQPQHFGDGTRLSIL.

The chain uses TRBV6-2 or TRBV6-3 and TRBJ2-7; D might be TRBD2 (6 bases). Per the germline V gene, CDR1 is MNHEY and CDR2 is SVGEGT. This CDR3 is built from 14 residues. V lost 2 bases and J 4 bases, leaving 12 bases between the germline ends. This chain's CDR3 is CASSYAGIRYEQYF. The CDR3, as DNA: TGTGCCAGCAGTTACGCGGGGATACGGTACGAGCAGTACTTC.

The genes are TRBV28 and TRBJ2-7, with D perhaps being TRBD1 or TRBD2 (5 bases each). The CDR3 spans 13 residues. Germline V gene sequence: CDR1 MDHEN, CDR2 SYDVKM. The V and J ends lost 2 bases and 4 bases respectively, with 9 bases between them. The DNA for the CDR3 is TGTGCCAGCAGTTTACTGGGGGAATACGAGCAGTACTTC. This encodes CASSLLGEYEQYF.

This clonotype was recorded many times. The CDR3: CASSFGGTVETQYF. Here the CDR3 DNA reads TGTGCCAGCAGCTTTGGAGGGACGGTAGAGACCCAGTACTTC. The chain employs TRBV11-2 and TRBJ2-5; possible D gene TRBD2, 6 bases. The CDR3 runs to 14 residues. Germline loops: CDR1 SGHAT, CDR2 FQNNGV. Trimming cost V 3 bases and J 4 bases, with 12 bases left between them.

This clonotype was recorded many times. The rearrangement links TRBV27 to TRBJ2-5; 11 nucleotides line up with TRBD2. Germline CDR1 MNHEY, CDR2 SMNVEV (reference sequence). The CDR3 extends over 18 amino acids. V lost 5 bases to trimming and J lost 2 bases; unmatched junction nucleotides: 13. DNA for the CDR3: TGTGCCAGCAGTCCACTAGCGGGAGCCCCCGATAAACAAGAGACCCAGTACTTC. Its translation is CASSPLAGAPDKQETQYF.

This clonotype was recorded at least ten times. The CDR3 DNA reads TGTGCCAGCAGCCAAGGGGCGCTTGAAGCTTTCTTT. Its protein product is CASSQGALEAFF. The chain joins TRBV3-1 to TRBJ1-1; D ambiguous. Germline V gene data show CDR1 as LGHDT and CDR2 as YNNKEL (reference sequence). The CDR3 has 12 residues. V lost 1 base, J lost 7 bases, and 7 bases lay in between.

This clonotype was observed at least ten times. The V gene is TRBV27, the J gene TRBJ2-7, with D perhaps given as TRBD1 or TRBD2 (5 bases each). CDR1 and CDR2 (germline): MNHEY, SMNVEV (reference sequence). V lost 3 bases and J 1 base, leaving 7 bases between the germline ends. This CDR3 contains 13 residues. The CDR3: CASSFGASYEQYF. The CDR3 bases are TGTGCCAGCAGTTTCGGGGCGTCCTACGAGCAGTACTTC.

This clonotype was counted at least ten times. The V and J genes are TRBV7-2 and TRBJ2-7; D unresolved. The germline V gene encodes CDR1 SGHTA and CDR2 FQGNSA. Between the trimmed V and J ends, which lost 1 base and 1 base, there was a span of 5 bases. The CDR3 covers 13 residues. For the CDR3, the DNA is TGTGCCAGCAGCTTAGTTCTTTCCTACGAGCAGTACTTC. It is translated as CASSLVLSYEQYF.

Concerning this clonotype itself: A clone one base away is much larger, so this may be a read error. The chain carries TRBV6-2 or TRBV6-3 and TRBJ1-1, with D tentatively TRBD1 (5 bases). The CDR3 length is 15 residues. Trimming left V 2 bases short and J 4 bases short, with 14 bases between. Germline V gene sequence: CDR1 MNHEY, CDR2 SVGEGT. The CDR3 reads CASSYPGVRGTEAFF. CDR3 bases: TGTGCCAGCAGTTACCCGGGGGTTAGAGGCACTGAAGCTTTCTTT.